The rows below give T cell receptor beta chains drawn from one sample of a study of regulatory T cells in long-lasting Graves disease. MiXCR was run by TCRdb on the multiplex PCR reads, yielding one entry per CDR3 protein. The sample has about 470,000 distinct CDR3 sequences, roughly 21% seen once. The source material was peripheral blood mononuclear cells (PBMCs), sampled when the disease was refractory, from a patient treated with antithyroid drugs. These receptors all stem from a female donor with Graves disease. CDR3s include the opening cysteine and the closing phenylalanine or tryptophan. A D gene is named only where the DNA matches it firmly. Expanded clones get a size class; other rows say once, few or many, or leave the size out.

V gene	clone size	J gene	D gene	CDR3 DNA	CDR3 protein
TRBV14	-	TRBJ1-2	TRBD1	TGTGCCAGCAGCAGGACAGGGTTCTATGGCTACACCTTC	CASSRTGFYGYTF
TRBV11-2	few	TRBJ2-7	TRBD1	TGTGCCAGCAGCTCTCGCAAGCACAGGGGGTTCCTAGCGTCCTCCTACGAGCAGTACTTC	CASSSRKHRGFLASSYEQYF
TRBV20-1	-	TRBJ1-2	TRBD1	TGCAGTGCCCCGGGACAGGCAACCACCGCTAACTATGGCTACACCTTC	CSAPGQATTANYGYTF
TRBV19	few	TRBJ2-3	-	TGTGCCAGTAGTATGGAGAGGAATACGCAGTATTTT	CASSMERNTQYF
TRBV20-1	-	TRBJ2-7	-	TGCAGTGCTAGGGAGGGTGGCTACGAGCAGTACTTC	CSAREGGYEQYF
TRBV2	-	TRBJ1-6	-	TGTGCCAGCAGTGCGTCTAGCTCCTATAATTCACCCCTCCACTTT	CASSASSSYNSPLHF
TRBV5-1	few	TRBJ2-2	-	TGCGCCAGCAGCTTCTCACAGGCGGGCACCGGGGAGCTGTTTTTT	CASSFSQAGTGELFF
TRBV12-3/TRBV12-4	many	TRBJ1-3	-	TGTGCCAGCAGTTATATGGGGAACTCTGGAAACACCATATATTTT	CASSYMGNSGNTIYF
TRBV10-3	-	TRBJ1-6	-	TGTGCCATCAGTGAGTCCGGACAGTCGGATTCACCCCTCCACTTT	CAISESGQSDSPLHF
TRBV2	many	TRBJ1-1	-	TGTGCCAGCAGGTTAACTGGTGAAGCTTTCTTT	CASRLTGEAFF
TRBV30	-	TRBJ1-3	-	TGTGCCTGGAGTGTCTCTGGAAACACCATATATTTT	CAWSVSGNTIYF
TRBV20-1	-	TRBJ2-7	-	TGCAGTGCTATTAGGTGGGAGGGGGCTCAGGACGAGCAGTACTTC	CSAIRWEGAQDEQYF
TRBV29-1	many	TRBJ2-5	-	TGCAGCGTTGCGGGTCGTAACCTAGAAACCCAGTACTTC	CSVAGRNLETQYF
TRBV30	few	TRBJ2-7	TRBD1	TGTGCCTGGACGGTGGCAGGGGGCACCGAGCAGTACTTC	CAWTVAGGTEQYF
TRBV6-5	many	TRBJ1-5	-	TGTGCCAGCAGTTACGACGGGGTTACAGGGCAGCCCCAGCATTTT	CASSYDGVTGQPQHF
TRBV28	many	TRBJ2-7	TRBD1	TGTGCCAGCAAGCCCTCGGGACAGGGGGGGACCTACGAGCAGTACTTC	CASKPSGQGGTYEQYF
TRBV15	-	TRBJ1-3	-	TGTGCCACCAGCAGAGGGACTTCGGGAAACACCATATATTTT	CATSRGTSGNTIYF
TRBV6-1	many	TRBJ1-2	-	TGTGCCAGCACCCCCCGGAACTATGGCTACACCTTC	CASTPRNYGYTF
TRBV12-3/TRBV12-4	-	TRBJ2-7	-	TGTGCCAGCAGCCGCACCGGAGCGTTAACCTACGAGCAGTACTTC	CASSRTGALTYEQYF
TRBV6-5	-	TRBJ2-7	-	TGTGCCAGCAGTTACCTTGCTCACGGACCCCAAGCCTACGAGCAGTACTTC	CASSYLAHGPQAYEQYF
TRBV7-9	-	TRBJ1-1	-	TGTGCCAGCAGCGTCACTCAGGGTAGTGACACTGAAGCTTTCTTT	CASSVTQGSDTEAFF
TRBV4-1	-	TRBJ1-5	-	TGCGCCAGCAGCCATCCTCAAGGGAATAGCAATCAGCCCCAGCATTTT	CASSHPQGNSNQPQHF
TRBV15	-	TRBJ1-2	-	TGTGCCACCAGCGGTCAAACAGGGAACTATGGCTACACCTTC	CATSGQTGNYGYTF
TRBV20-1	many	TRBJ1-5	-	TGCAGTGCTAGAGATAGCGGCGCCCGAGGGCCCCAGCATTTT	CSARDSGARGPQHF
TRBV10-3	-	TRBJ2-2	-	TGTGCCATCAGAGATATTCTTGCGAACACCGGGGAGCTGTTTTTT	CAIRDILANTGELFF
TRBV7-2	few	TRBJ1-2	-	TGTGCCAGCAGCTTTATGGTTACAGCTCGCGGCTACACCTTC	CASSFMVTARGYTF
TRBV9	-	TRBJ1-4	-	TGTGCCAGCAGCGTAGATGGAGGGGATGATAAACTGTTTTTT	CASSVDGGDDKLFF